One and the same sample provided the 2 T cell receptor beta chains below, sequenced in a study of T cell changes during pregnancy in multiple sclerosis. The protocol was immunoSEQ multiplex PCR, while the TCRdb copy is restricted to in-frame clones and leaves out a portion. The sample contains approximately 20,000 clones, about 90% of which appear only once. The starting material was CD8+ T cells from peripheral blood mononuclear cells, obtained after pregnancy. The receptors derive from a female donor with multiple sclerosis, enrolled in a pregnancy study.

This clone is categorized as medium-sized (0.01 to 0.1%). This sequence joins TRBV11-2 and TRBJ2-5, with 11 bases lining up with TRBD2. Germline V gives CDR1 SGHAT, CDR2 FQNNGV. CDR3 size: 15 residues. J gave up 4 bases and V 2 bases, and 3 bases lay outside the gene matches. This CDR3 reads CASSLLAGGLETQYF. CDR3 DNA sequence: TGTGCCAGCAGCTTATTAGCGGGAGGGTTAGAGACCCAGTACTTC.

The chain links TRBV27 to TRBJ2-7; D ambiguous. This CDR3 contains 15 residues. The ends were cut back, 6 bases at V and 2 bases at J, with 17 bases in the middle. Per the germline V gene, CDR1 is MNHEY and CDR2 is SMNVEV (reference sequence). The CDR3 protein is CASSPPYKFPYEQYF. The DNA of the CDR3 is TGTGCCAGCAGCCCCCCTTATAAATTCCCCTACGAGCAGTACTTC.